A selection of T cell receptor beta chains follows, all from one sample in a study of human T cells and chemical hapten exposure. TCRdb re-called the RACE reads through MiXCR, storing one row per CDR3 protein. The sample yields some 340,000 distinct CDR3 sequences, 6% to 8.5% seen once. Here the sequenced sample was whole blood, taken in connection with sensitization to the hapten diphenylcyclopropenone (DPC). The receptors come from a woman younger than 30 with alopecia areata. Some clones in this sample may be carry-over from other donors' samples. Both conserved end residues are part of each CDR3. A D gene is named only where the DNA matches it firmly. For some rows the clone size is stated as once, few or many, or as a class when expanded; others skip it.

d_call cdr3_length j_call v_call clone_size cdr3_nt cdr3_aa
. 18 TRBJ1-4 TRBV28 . TGTGCCAGCAGTCCCCGTTATTTCGGCCGGCTGATGAATAGGGAGTGGTTTTTT CASSPRYFGRLMNREWFF
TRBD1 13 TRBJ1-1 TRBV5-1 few TGCGCCAGCAGCTCAGGGGGCCTCACTGAAGCTTTCTTT CASSSGGLTEAFF
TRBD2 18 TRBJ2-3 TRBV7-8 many TGTGCCAGCAGCCCTTACAGAGTGGCGGGGGGTTCGTACGATACGCAGTATTTT CASSPYRVAGGSYDTQYF
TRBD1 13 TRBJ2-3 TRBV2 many TGTGCCAGCGCAGGACAGGGCACAGATACGCAGTATTTT CASAGQGTDTQYF
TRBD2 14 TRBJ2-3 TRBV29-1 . TGCAGCGTTGATCCGGGACTAGCGGTCTATACGCAGTATTTT CSVDPGLAVYTQYF
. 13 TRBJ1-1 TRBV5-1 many TGCGCCAGCAGCCCTAGTGGGGGGACTGAAGCTTTCTTT CASSPSGGTEAFF
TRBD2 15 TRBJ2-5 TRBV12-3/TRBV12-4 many TGTGCCAGCAGCGCCAATAGCGGGGGAGGAGAGACCCAGTACTTC CASSANSGGGETQYF
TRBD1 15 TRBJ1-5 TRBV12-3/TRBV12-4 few TGTGCCAGCAGTCCGGGGACAGGGAGGTATCAGCCCCAGCATTTT CASSPGTGRYQPQHF
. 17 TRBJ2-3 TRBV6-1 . TGTGCCAGCATTGAGCCTCCTGGGGCAGGGATTTCCGATACGCAGTATTTT CASIEPPGAGISDTQYF
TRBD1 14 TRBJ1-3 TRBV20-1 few TGCAGTGCCCGAGACAGGGGCCCTGGAAACACCATATATTTT CSARDRGPGNTIYF
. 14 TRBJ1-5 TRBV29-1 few TGCAGCGTTGGGGACACAAATTTCGGCCAGCCCCAGCATTTT CSVGDTNFGQPQHF
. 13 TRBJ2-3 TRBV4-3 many TGCGCCAGCAGCCAAGAGATAGTAGATACGCAGTATTTT CASSQEIVDTQYF
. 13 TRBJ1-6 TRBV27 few TGTGCCAGCAGGGCAGGGTCTGATTCACCCCTCCACTTT CASRAGSDSPLHF
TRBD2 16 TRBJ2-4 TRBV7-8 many TGTGCCAGCAGCTTAGACGCACTAGCGGACAAAAACATTCAGTACTTC CASSLDALADKNIQYF
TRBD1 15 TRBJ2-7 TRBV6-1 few TGTGCCAGCAGTGCTCCGGGACAGGGTTACTACGAGCAGTACTTC CASSAPGQGYYEQYF
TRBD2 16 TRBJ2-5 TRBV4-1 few TGCGCCAGCAGCCAAGGGAGCGGGGGGGCCTTGAAGACCCAGTACTTC CASSQGSGGALKTQYF
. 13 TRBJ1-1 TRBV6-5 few TGTGCCAGCTCGTCCGGGTGGAACACTGAAGCTTTCTTT CASSSGWNTEAFF
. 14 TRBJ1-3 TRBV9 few TGTGCCAGCAGCGCGGACAGTCTTGGAAACACCATATATTTT CASSADSLGNTIYF
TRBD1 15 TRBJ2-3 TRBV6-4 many TGTGCCAGCAGACAACAGCCAGGGGGCCCAGATACGCAGTATTTT CASRQQPGGPDTQYF
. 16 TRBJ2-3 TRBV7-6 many TGTGCCAGCAGCTTTCCAGCGGACAGATTCACAGATACGCAGTATTTT CASSFPADRFTDTQYF
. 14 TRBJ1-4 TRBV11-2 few TGTGCCAGCAGCGGAAGGCAGGGTGACGAAAAACTGTTTTTT CASSGRQGDEKLFF
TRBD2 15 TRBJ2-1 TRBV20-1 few TGCAGTGCTAGAGTAATGACGGGGGGGTACAATGAGCAGTTCTTC CSARVMTGGYNEQFF
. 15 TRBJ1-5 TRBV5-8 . TGTGCCAGCAGCTTTGCGGGGGAGGGCAATCAGCCCCAGCATTTT CASSFAGEGNQPQHF
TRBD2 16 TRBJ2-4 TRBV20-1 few TGCAGTGCTAGCCCGACTAGCGGGGCGGCCCAAAACATTCAGTACTTC CSASPTSGAAQNIQYF
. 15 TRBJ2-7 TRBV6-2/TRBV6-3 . TGTGCCAGCCACTCAACCCGTACAGCTTCCTACGAGCAGTACTTC CASHSTRTASYEQYF
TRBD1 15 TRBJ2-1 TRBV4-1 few TGCGCCAGCAGCTCTGGATTGGACAGGGTAGGTGAGCAGTTCTTC CASSSGLDRVGEQFF
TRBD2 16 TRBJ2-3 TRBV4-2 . TGTGCCAGCAGCCTTCTAGCGGGGTCCTCTCAAGATACGCAGTATTTT CASSLLAGSSQDTQYF
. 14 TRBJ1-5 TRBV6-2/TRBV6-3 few TGTGCCAGCAGTTGGGCCGCAAGCAATCAGCCCCAGCATTTT CASSWAASNQPQHF
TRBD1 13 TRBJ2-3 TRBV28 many TGTGCCAGCCGACAGGGTGGCACAGATACGCAGTATTTT CASRQGGTDTQYF
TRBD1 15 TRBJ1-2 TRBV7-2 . TGTGCCAGCAGCTCACCCGCAGGGGGTAACTATGGCTACACCTTC CASSSPAGGNYGYTF
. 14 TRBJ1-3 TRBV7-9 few TGTGCCAGCAGCCCCGACAGCTCTGGAAACACCATATATTTT CASSPDSSGNTIYF
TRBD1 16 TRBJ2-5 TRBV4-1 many TGCGCCAGCAGCCTAGAAAGACAGGGTAACCAAGAGACCCAGTACTTC CASSLERQGNQETQYF
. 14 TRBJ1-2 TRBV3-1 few TGTGCCAGCAGCCATACCGCGGACAGCTATGGCTACACCTTC CASSHTADSYGYTF
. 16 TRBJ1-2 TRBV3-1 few TGTGCCAGCAGCCAAGGCGGCCCCAATCTCGGCTATGGCTACACCTTC CASSQGGPNLGYGYTF
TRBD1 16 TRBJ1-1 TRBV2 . TGTGCCAGCACACGGGGACAGGGGGCTAGGAACACTGAAGCTTTCTTT CASTRGQGARNTEAFF
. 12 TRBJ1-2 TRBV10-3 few TGTGCCATCAGTGAGCGAGAGGCTGGCTACACCTTC CAISEREAGYTF
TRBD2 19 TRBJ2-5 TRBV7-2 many TGTGCCAGCAGCTTTATCCCCCACCCTGGCGGGGGGGCCCAAGAGACCCAGTACTTC CASSFIPHPGGGAQETQYF
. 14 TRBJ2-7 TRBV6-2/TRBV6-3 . TGTGCCAGCAGTGGAGAGGCGGGGCGCCTCGAGCAGTACTTC CASSGEAGRLEQYF
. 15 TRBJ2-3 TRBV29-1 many TGCAGCTCATCAGGGGGGGGCGGATTTACAGATACGCAGTATTTT CSSSGGGGFTDTQYF
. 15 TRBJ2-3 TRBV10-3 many TGTGCCATCAGTGAGTCTGGGGGAAGCACAGATACGCAGTATTTT CAISESGGSTDTQYF
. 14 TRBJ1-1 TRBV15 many TGTGCCACCAGCAGAGATCAGTCTCCAATTGAAGCTTTCTTT CATSRDQSPIEAFF
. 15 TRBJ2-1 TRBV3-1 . TGTGCCAGCAGCCAAGGCTCTCAGGGGCACAATGAGCAGTTCTTC CASSQGSQGHNEQFF
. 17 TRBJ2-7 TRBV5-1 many TGCGCCAGCAGCTCACAACCGGCACTTGAGGGGAATTACGAGCAGTACTTC CASSSQPALEGNYEQYF
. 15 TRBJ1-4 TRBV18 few TGTGCCAGCTCAACGTCCTCGGTCACTAATGAAAAACTGTTTTTT CASSTSSVTNEKLFF
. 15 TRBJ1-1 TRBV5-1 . TGCGCCAGCAGCTTGGCGATAGGAGCGTCGACTGAAGCTTTCTTT CASSLAIGASTEAFF
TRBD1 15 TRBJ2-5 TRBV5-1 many TGCGCCACCCAAGGGGGACAGGGCAGTGTCGAGACCCAGTACTTC CATQGGQGSVETQYF